In its sample, the clone carrying this TCR beta chain was seen a few times. The germline V gene has CDR1 LNHNV and CDR2 YYDKDF (reference sequence). The CDR3 is made up of 15 amino acids. J lost 2 bases, V lost 0 bases, and 3 bases had no gene match. The data were obtained in a study of blood T cell repertoires in COVID-19. About the research overall: PBMCs, B-cell-depleted T cells, or T cells were the source of the cDNA or gDNA that made up the material.

Original processing methods: For nucleated cells, counts were estimated from reference gene primer amplification. The repertoire was sequenced with immunoSEQ multiplex PCR; TCRdb's copy has only in-frame clones and lacks some. The V and J calls and clone size come from that table; D and trimming were worked out from the DNA. The sample records approximately 150,000 clones, under 90% being singletons. The material sequenced was PBMCs or T cells enriched from blood (not recorded which). J is TRBJ1-2 and V is TRBV15, with 7 positions matching TRBD1. The receptor was derived from a man in his sixties who had recovered from COVID-19. The CDR3 DNA follows: TGTGCCACCAGCAGAGAACAGGGGTCAAACTATGGCTACACCTTC. Protein sequence: CATSREQGSNYGYTF.